Below, 5 T cell receptor beta chains from the same sample are listed, as sequenced in a study of T cells after yellow fever vaccination. One entry per CDR3 protein results from TCRdb running MiXCR on the 5' RACE reads. The profile shows 350,000 to 450,000 distinct CDR3 sequences, 18% of them singletons. Sequencing used PBMCs, obtained before the yellow fever booster vaccination. Every receptor here comes from a man aged 18 to 30 who received the YFV17D yellow fever vaccine.

The genes are TRBV28 and TRBJ1-2; D unclear. The V gene's germline CDR1 is MDHEN and CDR2 SYDVKM. V was cut by 1 base and J by 11 bases, with 11 bases left in between. The CDR3 covers 12 residues. The CDR3 sequence is CASSLFGTRYTF. CDR3 DNA: TGTGCCAGCAGTTTATTCGGTACCCGGTACACCTTC.

In this sample, this clonotype turned up a few times. The chain is built from TRBV12-3 or TRBV12-4 and TRBJ2-7, with 8 nucleotides matching TRBD1. The CDR3 length is 14 residues. After removal of 7 bases from V and 1 base from J, the junction contained 6 bases not matched to a gene. CDR3 amino acids: CASNIGQGSYEQYF. In DNA, the CDR3 is TGTGCCAGCAACATAGGACAGGGTTCCTACGAGCAGTACTTC.

The chain carries TRBV7-2 and TRBJ2-4, with a possible D match to TRBD2 (5 bases). V lost 5 bases and J lost 3, with 14 bases in between. CDR3 length equals 15 residues. Germline values: CDR1 SGHTA, CDR2 FQGNSA. The CDR3 bases are TGTGCCAGCAGCCCCCGCATTGAGGGCAAAAACATTCAGTACTTC. Its protein product is CASSPRIEGKNIQYF. Combining the CDR3 with reference TRBV7-2 and TRBJ2-4 gives the whole variable domain GAGVSQSPSNKVTEKGKDVELRCDPISGHTALYWYRQSLGQGLEFLIYFQGNSAPDKSGLPSDRFSAERTGGSVSTLTIQRTQQEDSAVYLCASSPRIEGKNIQYFGAGTRLSVL.

V is TRBV10-1 and J is TRBJ2-1, with 8 bases identical to TRBD1. The CDR3 consists of 18 residues. V was clipped by 6 bases and J by 0 bases; unmatched bases: 13. CDR1 is WNHNN and CDR2 is SYGVQD in the germline V gene (reference sequence). In nucleotides, the CDR3 is TGCGCCAGCAGCGCCGGGACAGGACTTCAAAGCTCCTACAATGAGCAGTTCTTC. This gives the protein CASSAGTGLQSSYNEQFF.

The gene calls are TRBV6-2 or TRBV6-3 and TRBJ2-1; D gene ambiguous. CDR3 size: 12 residues. Germline-derived CDR1 and CDR2 are MNHEY and SVGEGT. The V end was cut by 2 bases, the J end by 5 bases, with 4 bases between. CDR3 DNA sequence: TGTGCCAGCAGTTACGTGGACAATGAGCAGTTCTTC. This sequence encodes CASSYVDNEQFF.